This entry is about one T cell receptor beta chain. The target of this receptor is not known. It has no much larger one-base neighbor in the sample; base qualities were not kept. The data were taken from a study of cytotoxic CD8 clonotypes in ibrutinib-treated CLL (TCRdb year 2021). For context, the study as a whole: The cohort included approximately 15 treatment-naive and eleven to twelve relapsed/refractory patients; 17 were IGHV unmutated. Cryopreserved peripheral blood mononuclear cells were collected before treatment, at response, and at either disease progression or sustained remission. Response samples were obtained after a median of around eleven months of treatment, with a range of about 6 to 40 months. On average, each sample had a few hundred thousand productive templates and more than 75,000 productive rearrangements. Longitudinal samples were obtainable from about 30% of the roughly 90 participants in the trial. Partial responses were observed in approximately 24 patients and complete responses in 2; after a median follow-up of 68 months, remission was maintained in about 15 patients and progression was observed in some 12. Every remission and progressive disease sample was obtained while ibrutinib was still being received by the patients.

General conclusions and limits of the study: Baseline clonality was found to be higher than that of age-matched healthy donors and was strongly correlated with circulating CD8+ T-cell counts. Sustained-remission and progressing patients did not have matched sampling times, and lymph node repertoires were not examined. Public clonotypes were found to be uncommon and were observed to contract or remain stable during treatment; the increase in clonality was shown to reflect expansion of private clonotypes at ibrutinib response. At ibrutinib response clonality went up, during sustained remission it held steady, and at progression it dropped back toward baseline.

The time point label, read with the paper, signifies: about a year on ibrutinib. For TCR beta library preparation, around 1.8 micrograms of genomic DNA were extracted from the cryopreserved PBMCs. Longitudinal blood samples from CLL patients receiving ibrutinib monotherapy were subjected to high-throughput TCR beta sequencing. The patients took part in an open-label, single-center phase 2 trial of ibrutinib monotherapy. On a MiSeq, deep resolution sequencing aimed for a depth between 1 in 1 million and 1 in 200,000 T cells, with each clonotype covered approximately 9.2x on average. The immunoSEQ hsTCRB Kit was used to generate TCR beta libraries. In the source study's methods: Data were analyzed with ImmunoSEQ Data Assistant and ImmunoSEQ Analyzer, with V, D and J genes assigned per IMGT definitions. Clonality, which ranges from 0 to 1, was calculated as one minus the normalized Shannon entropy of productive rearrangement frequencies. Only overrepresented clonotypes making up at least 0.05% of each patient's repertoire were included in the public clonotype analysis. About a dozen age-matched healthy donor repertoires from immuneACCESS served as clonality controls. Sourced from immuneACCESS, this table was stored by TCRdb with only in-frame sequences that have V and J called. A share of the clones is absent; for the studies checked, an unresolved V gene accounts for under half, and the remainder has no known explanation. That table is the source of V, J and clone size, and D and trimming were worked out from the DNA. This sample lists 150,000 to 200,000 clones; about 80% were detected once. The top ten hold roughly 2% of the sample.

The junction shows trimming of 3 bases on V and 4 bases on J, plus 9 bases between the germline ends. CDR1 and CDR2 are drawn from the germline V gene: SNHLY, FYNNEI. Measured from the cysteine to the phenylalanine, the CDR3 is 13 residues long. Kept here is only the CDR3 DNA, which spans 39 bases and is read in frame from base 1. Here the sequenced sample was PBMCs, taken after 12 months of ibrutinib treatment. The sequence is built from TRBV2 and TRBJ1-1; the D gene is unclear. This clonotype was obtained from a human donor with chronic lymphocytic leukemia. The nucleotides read TGTGCCAGCAGTGATGGAGGTATCACTGAAGCTTTCTTT. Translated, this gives CASSDGGITEAFF.